This TCR beta chain was documented in a study of T-cell memory formation after mild COVID-19 (dated by TCRdb to the early 2020s). Turning to the overall study: TCR sequence clusters from the two donors were largely donor specific. Longitudinal TCRalpha and TCRbeta repertoire sequencing tracked T-cell clones expanding and contracting after mild COVID-19 in two donors. Two young, previously healthy adult volunteers, one female and one male, were included in the cohort. Broad study findings and their caveats: Whether the second-wave clones peaking on day 37 were SARS-CoV-2 specific was not confirmed. The study included only a couple of mild cases, and larger cohorts that include severe cases with pre-infection samples were judged to be necessary. Some responding clones were detected in pre-infection memory, which suggested that pre-existing cross-reactive memory T cells had joined the SARS-CoV-2 response. Contracting CD4+ clones appeared mostly in the CM and EM memory subsets, whereas CD8+ clones were enriched in EMRA. Clones that contracted from day 15 to 85 showed balanced CD4/CD8 phenotypes, whereas a second wave of clones that expanded from day 15 to 37 leaned towards CD4+.

TCRdb lists the instrument as Illumina NovaSeq 6000. cDNA libraries for TCRalpha and TCRbeta were prepared by 5'RACE using constant-segment primers, with sample barcodes and unique molecular identifiers added. Trizol reagent was used to extract RNA from every sample. The libraries were amplified in two PCR steps, and the second step added a second sample barcode and Illumina TruSeq adapters. Sequencing of libraries was performed on an Illumina NovaSeq with 2 x 150 bp paired-end reads. On the study's bioinformatics: The reads were demultiplexed and collapsed into UMI-guided consensus sequences using migec v1.2.7. Using mixcr v2.1.11, UMI consensuses were aligned to TRA and TRB V and J templates and then assembled into clonotypes. A clonotype was counted as expanded or contracted only if both edgeR and NoisET called the change significant, with noise models trained on biological replicates. edgeR calls used a false discovery rate-adjusted p below 0.01 and a log2 fold-change threshold of 1. As an exploratory analysis of dynamics, PCA with hierarchical clustering was applied to max-normalized trajectories of the 1000 most abundant clonotypes. Each responding clone was given a CD4 or CD8 phenotype based on the CD4+ and CD8+ repertoires, which had been sequenced separately. TCRdb passed the public sequencing reads through fastp at Q25 and MiXCR, retaining productive beta sequences. Each CDR3 protein appears once, grouped with its most common genes and DNA. The V and J calls and clone size are TCRdb's, not the authors'. For this sample there are roughly 410,000 distinct CDR3 sequences; approximately 24% appear just once. The ten largest clones add up to 8.5% to 9% of the sample.

Ficoll-Paque density gradient centrifugation was the method used to isolate PBMCs. The CDR3 runs 17 residues from the cysteine to the phenylalanine. The retained sequence is limited to the CDR3, 51 bases, with the frame set at the first base. For this chain, trimming is 10 bases at the V end and 5 bases at the J end, and the number of junction bases without a gene match is 19. The germline V gene (reference sequence) gives CDR1 as SEHNR and CDR2 as FQNEAQ. This clonotype has more than one count but fewer than ten. Its antigen is not yet known. No per-base quality is available; no much larger clone lies one base away.

This TCR was recovered from an adult woman who had mild COVID-19 (a few samples of this study predate the infection). The sample titles of this study are shuffled in the database, so cell type and time point are left out; the donor was told from shared clones. The rearranged segments are TRBV7-9 and TRBJ2-1, with 8 bases aligning to TRBD2. The material sequenced was PBMCs or a T cell subset sorted from them (not recorded which). The DNA sequence is as follows: TGTGCCACCAATCTTAGAGCCAGCGGGGGAACCCACAATGAGCAGTTCTTC. Its coded protein is CATNLRASGGTHNEQFF.